This T cell receptor (beta chain) appears in the sequencing data of a study of blood T cell repertoires in COVID-19. Clones were read by immunoSEQ multiplex PCR, and TCRdb kept only the in-frame ones, dropping some. This repertoire shows 45,000 to 65,000 clones, around 75% found once; its top ten account for around 25%. After removal of 0 bases from V and 2 bases from J, the junction contained 3 bases not matched to a gene. The germline CDR1 and CDR2 sequences are SGHNT and YYREEE (reference sequence). The CDR3 covers 15 residues. V and J are TRBV5-4 and TRBJ2-3, with TRBD1 matching over 7 bases. The TCR comes from a human donor in a cohort sampled during active COVID-19. Sequenced sample: peripheral blood. The CDR3 DNA sequence: TGTGCCAGCAGCTTGGACAGGGGAAACACAGATACGCAGTATTTT. Translated: CASSLDRGNTDTQYF.